This TCR beta chain comes out of a study of low-dose radiotherapy and immunotherapy resistance in tumors. Study as a whole: Aspirin was taken orally at 300 mg daily by patients, and this continued for four cycles from cycle 1 day 1.

At least ten counts were recorded for this clonotype. Germline V gene data show CDR1 as SGHAT and CDR2 as FQNNGV. The CDR3 runs to 14 residues. V lost 2 bases and J lost 8, with 13 bases in between. Over roughly 18 PCR cycles, TCRs were amplified from a constant-region primer and V-primer adapter. TCRdb used MiXCR to reprocess the reads, holding one entry per CDR3 protein. The sample has about 47,000 distinct CDR3 sequences, approximately 10% seen once. Time point of the sample: before trial treatment. The sequence was collected from a female donor with ovarian cancer. The sequencing here drew on PBMCs, taken before treatment. The V and J genes are TRBV11-2 and TRBJ2-4; perhaps D is TRBD1 or TRBD2 (5 bases each). The CDR3 DNA reads as TGTGCCAGCAGCTTAAATCGGGGCAGGGACATTCAGTACTTC. It translates to CASSLNRGRDIQYF.